The present T cell receptor beta chain was sequenced within a study of blood T cell repertoires in COVID-19. Trimming pared 0 bases from V and 8 bases from J, leaving 14 bases between. Germline V gene sequence: CDR1 MGHRA, CDR2 YSYEKL. The CDR3 covers 16 residues. This table comes from immunoSEQ multiplex PCR, and its TCRdb copy is limited to in-frame clones, with some not included. This sample has around 270,000 clones, with 84% found just once. The sample comprised peripheral blood. The source of this sequence is a woman between 35 and 50 years old who had recovered from COVID-19. V gene TRBV4-1 combines with J gene TRBJ1-6, with D possibly matching TRBD1 (6 bases). The CDR3 loop is CASSQDNPGVDSPLHF. In DNA form, the CDR3 reads TGCGCCAGCAGCCAAGACAATCCAGGGGTGGATTCACCCCTCCACTTT.